This is a list of T cell receptor beta chains from one sample in a study of early T cells in non-severe SARS-CoV-2 infection. MiXCR, run by TCRdb on the 5' RACE reads, gives a single entry per CDR3 protein. Of roughly 35,000 distinct CDR3 sequences listed, roughly 9.2% are singletons. Sequencing input: whole blood. The receptors were sampled from an adult who was a healthcare worker with PCR-confirmed SARS-CoV-2 infection or an uninfected control (not recorded which). Both conserved end residues are part of each CDR3. The order of the fields is D gene, CDR3 length, J gene, clone size, V gene, CDR3 protein, CDR3 DNA. D genes are given only for firm matches. A row's size may be missing; if present it is once, few, many or a size class.

-,14,TRBJ2-3,many,TRBV11-3,CASSLPFPTDTQYF,TGTGCCAGCAGCTTACCATTCCCCACAGATACGCAGTATTTT
-,13,TRBJ1-1,-,TRBV3-1,CASSQASVTEAFF,TGTGCCAGCAGCCAAGCTTCAGTTACTGAAGCTTTCTTT
-,16,TRBJ2-5,many,TRBV7-6,CASSGHRDHIQETQYF,TGTGCCAGCAGCGGCCACCGGGACCACATCCAAGAGACCCAGTACTTC
-,14,TRBJ1-5,-,TRBV6-2/TRBV6-3,CASTLMLGGQPQHF,TGTGCCAGCACCCTCATGCTCGGGGGGCAGCCCCAGCATTTT
-,16,TRBJ1-2,many,TRBV5-4,CASSLGGVARNYGYTF,TGTGCCAGCAGCTTGGGGGGGGTTGCGAGGAACTATGGCTACACCTTC
TRBD1,14,TRBJ1-5,many,TRBV30,CAWSRTGQGQPQHF,TGTGCCTGGAGTAGGACAGGCCAGGGTCAGCCCCAGCATTTT
-,16,TRBJ2-1,-,TRBV6-4,CASSIQTVLAGNEQFF,TGTGCCAGCAGTATCCAGACCGTTCTCGCCGGAAATGAGCAGTTCTTC
-,11,TRBJ2-5,-,TRBV11-2,CASEVQETQYF,TGTGCCAGCGAGGTACAAGAGACCCAGTACTTC
-,14,TRBJ1-5,many,TRBV12-3/TRBV12-4,CASSSPGLNQPQHF,TGTGCCAGCAGTTCCCCGGGCCTTAATCAGCCCCAGCATTTT
-,18,TRBJ2-3,many,TRBV4-3,CASSRTHPGAYGTDTQYF,TGCGCCAGCAGCCGCACCCATCCAGGGGCATATGGTACAGATACGCAGTATTTT
-,12,TRBJ2-2,-,TRBV29-1,CSAFGVLGELFF,TGCAGCGCCTTCGGGGTCCTCGGGGAGCTGTTTTTT
-,15,TRBJ1-3,-,TRBV2,CASSVIGGTGNTIYF,TGTGCCAGCAGTGTCATCGGGGGCACTGGAAACACCATATATTTT
-,14,TRBJ1-2,few,TRBV18,CASSPSVEGNGYTF,TGTGCCAGCTCACCATCCGTAGAGGGGAATGGCTACACCTTC
-,13,TRBJ2-5,medium-sized,TRBV9,CASSVGQLETQYF,TGTGCCAGCAGCGTAGGCCAGCTAGAGACCCAGTACTTC
TRBD1,15,TRBJ2-2,-,TRBV7-2,CASSLTGVRTGELFF,TGTGCCAGCAGCTTAACAGGGGTCCGCACCGGGGAGCTGTTTTTT
-,13,TRBJ2-3,few,TRBV2,CASSAPGSDTQYF,TGTGCCAGCAGTGCCCCAGGGTCAGATACGCAGTATTTT
TRBD2,15,TRBJ2-1,few,TRBV5-1,CASSSGGASYNEQFF,TGCGCCAGCAGCTCCGGGGGGGCCTCCTACAATGAGCAGTTCTTC
TRBD1,15,TRBJ2-1,many,TRBV7-2,CASSFGGQAYNEQFF,TGTGCCAGCAGCTTCGGGGGACAGGCGTACAATGAGCAGTTCTTC
-,14,TRBJ1-5,many,TRBV5-5,CASSLVGGDQPQHF,TGTGCCAGCAGCTTGGTAGGGGGGGATCAGCCCCAGCATTTT
TRBD2,18,TRBJ2-3,few,TRBV20-1,CSATPGLAGGPLTDTQYF,TGCAGTGCCACCCCAGGGCTAGCGGGGGGGCCATTGACAGATACGCAGTATTTT
-,14,TRBJ2-4,many,TRBV19,CASSRSAAKNIQYF,TGTGCCAGTAGCCGTAGCGCAGCCAAAAACATTCAGTACTTC
TRBD2,15,TRBJ2-3,-,TRBV27,CASSKASGYTDTQYF,TGTGCCAGCAGTAAGGCTAGCGGGTACACAGATACGCAGTATTTT
TRBD2,17,TRBJ2-2,many,TRBV11-2,CASSQTSGGLNTGELFF,TGTGCCAGCAGCCAAACTAGCGGGGGGCTGAACACCGGGGAGCTGTTTTTT
-,13,TRBJ2-3,many,TRBV4-3,CASSRTQGDTQYF,TGCGCCAGCAGCCGAACACAGGGAGATACGCAGTATTTT
-,13,TRBJ2-3,many,TRBV6-1,CASCELNTDTQYF,TGTGCCAGTTGTGAACTTAACACAGATACGCAGTATTTT
-,14,TRBJ2-5,many,TRBV30,CAWRGGQTQETQYF,TGTGCCTGGAGGGGAGGTCAGACTCAAGAGACCCAGTACTTC
-,16,TRBJ2-2,many,TRBV6-5,CASGTRTIDSTGELFF,TGTGCCAGCGGAACTCGGACGATAGACAGCACCGGGGAGCTGTTTTTT
TRBD2,14,TRBJ2-3,-,TRBV5-4,CASSYGGARDTQYF,TGTGCCAGCAGCTACGGGGGGGCCCGAGATACGCAGTATTTT
TRBD1,15,TRBJ1-6,-,TRBV7-2,CASRWTGGGNSPLHF,TGTGCCAGCAGATGGACAGGGGGCGGGAATTCACCCCTCCACTTT
-,15,TRBJ1-3,many,TRBV7-2,CASSPGEGPGNTIYF,TGTGCCAGCAGCCCAGGGGAGGGGCCTGGAAACACCATATATTTT
-,13,TRBJ2-7,few,TRBV3-1,CASSPDNSYEQYF,TGTGCCAGCAGCCCGGACAACTCCTACGAGCAGTACTTC
-,14,TRBJ2-3,many,TRBV2,CASSDGAATDTQYF,TGTGCCAGCAGTGACGGAGCAGCAACAGATACGCAGTATTTT
TRBD2,16,TRBJ2-2,many,TRBV9,CASRPPGLAGPGELFF,TGTGCCAGCCGCCCCCCGGGACTAGCGGGTCCCGGGGAGCTGTTTTTT
TRBD1,16,TRBJ2-2,many,TRBV29-1,CSVGVQGPRGTGELFF,TGCAGCGTTGGCGTACAGGGGCCAAGGGGCACCGGGGAGCTGTTTTTT
TRBD2,12,TRBJ2-1,many,TRBV20-1,CSASRSGGEQFF,TGCAGTGCTTCCCGGAGCGGGGGGGAGCAGTTCTTC
-,15,TRBJ2-5,many,TRBV7-2,CASSLPTGAQETQYF,TGTGCCAGCAGCTTACCCACGGGAGCACAAGAGACCCAGTACTTC
-,14,TRBJ1-1,many,TRBV5-1,CASSLQGVNTEAFF,TGCGCCAGCAGCCTCCAGGGAGTGAACACTGAAGCTTTCTTT
-,17,TRBJ1-5,-,TRBV7-6,CASSPQPGTPSNQPQHF,TGTGCCAGCAGCCCACAACCCGGGACACCGAGCAATCAGCCCCAGCATTTT
TRBD1,20,TRBJ2-6,-,TRBV19,CASSIDLGGQGNSGANVLTF,TGTGCCAGTAGTATAGATCTTGGAGGACAGGGGAATTCTGGGGCCAACGTCCTGACTTTC
-,12,TRBJ1-2,-,TRBV7-9,CASSLGPTTSTF,TGTGCCAGCAGCTTGGGACCCACGACATCCACCTTC
-,14,TRBJ1-1,many,TRBV7-9,CASQSSSSGTEAFF,TGTGCCAGCCAGAGCTCCAGTTCTGGGACTGAAGCTTTCTTT
TRBD2,17,TRBJ2-4,few,TRBV3-1,CASSQGLASGAKNIQYF,TGTGCCAGCAGCCAAGGGCTAGCTAGCGGGGCCAAAAACATTCAGTACTTC
-,16,TRBJ1-3,many,TRBV5-6,CASSFHRTSSGNTIYF,TGTGCCAGCAGCTTTCACAGGACGAGTTCTGGAAACACCATATATTTT
-,13,TRBJ1-2,many,TRBV7-2,CASSFSQDLGYTF,TGTGCCAGCAGCTTTTCCCAGGATTTAGGCTACACCTTC